The T cell receptor (beta chain) described here comes from a study of blood T cells in healthy people across ages. Study information: Per two T cells, template switching captured roughly one barcoded beta molecule. Study-level results: Diversity was higher, and naive CD4+ cells more numerous, in long-lived donors than in aged donors.

Notes on this clonotype: The antigen remains undetermined.

Germline V gives CDR1 SGHTA, CDR2 FQGNSA. With V trimmed by 5 bases and J by 4 bases, 5 bases remained unmatched. CDR3 size: 13 residues. Those donating, healthy Caucasian individuals from Russia, were aged roughly 6 to 90. Using a J-beta primer mix together with a sample-barcoded 5' primer, a second PCR was run for about 7 to 12 cycles. TCRdb used MiXCR to reprocess the 5' RACE reads, holding one entry per CDR3 protein. The sample holds approximately 320,000 distinct CDR3 sequences; less than 30% are singletons and the top ten take roughly 28%. The specimen was blood. This TCR was recovered from a woman aged 70-85 years in good health. The rearrangement uses TRBV7-2 and TRBJ2-7, with 7 bases matching TRBD1. CDR3 DNA: TGTGCCAGCAGCAACAACAGGGGTTACGAGCAGTACTTC. Translation: CASSNNRGYEQYF.